One and the same sample provided the 10 T cell receptor beta chains below, sequenced in a study of cytomegalovirus exposure and HLA in healthy donors. Researchers ran the PCR with 60 Vbeta and 13 Jbeta primers. TCRdb's copy holds only in-frame clones and misses some; the assay was immunoSEQ multiplex PCR. Among about 98,000 clones listed, over 80% were seen once. The sequenced sample was PBMCs. These receptors all stem from a middle-aged man in good health and CMV-seronegative.

The V call is TRBV2, the J call TRBJ2-2; perhaps TRBD2 as D (6 bases). Germline assignment: CDR1 SNHLY and CDR2 FYNNEI. The CDR3 covers 15 residues. Trimming removed 9 bases from V and 1 base from J, with 15 bases in between. CDR3 nucleotide sequence: TGTGCCAGATCGGCCGGGACTGGGAACACCGGGGAGCTGTTTTTT. It codes for CARSAGTGNTGELFF. Supplemented by reference TRBV2 and TRBJ2-2, the full variable domain reads EPEVTQTPSHQVTQMGQEVILRCVPISNHLYFYWYRQILGQKVEFLVSFYNNEISEKSEIFDDQFSVERPDGSNFTLKIRSTKLEDSAMYFCARSAGTGNTGELFFGEGSRLTVL.

The chain links TRBV9 to TRBJ2-1, with 11 bases aligning to TRBD2. V lost 2 bases and J lost 4; bases outside the gene matches: 8. This CDR3 spans 17 amino acids. In germline, CDR1 is SGDLS, CDR2 YYNGEE. This chain's CDR3 is CASSVDSGGGRYNEQFF. The CDR3 region has the DNA TGTGCCAGCAGCGTGGATAGCGGGGGGGGACGGTACAATGAGCAGTTCTTC. The full variable domain, with the rest looked up from reference TRBV9 and TRBJ2-1, is DSGVTQTPKHLITATGQRVTLRCSPRSGDLSVYWYQQSLDQGLQFLIQYYNGEERAKGNILERFSAQQFPDLHSELNLSSLELGDSALYFCASSVDSGGGRYNEQFFGPGTRLTVL.

V gene TRBV5-4 combines with J gene TRBJ2-3; TRBD2 matches 8 bases. J was trimmed by 1 base and V by 4 bases; bases with no gene match: 14. Looked up from germline, CDR1 is SGHNT and CDR2 is YYREEE (reference sequence). CDR3 length: 18 residues. Written as DNA, the CDR3 is TGTGCCAGCAGCCGCGACCCAGACTGGCGGGGGGGCACAGATACGCAGTATTTT. Amino acid sequence: CASSRDPDWRGGTDTQYF.

CDR3 bases: TGCGCCAGCAGCTTAGAGGCGGGGATCCGGGTGGGTACGCAGTATTTT. This codes for CASSLEAGIRVGTQYF. The V gene is TRBV5-1, the J gene TRBJ2-3, with D tentatively TRBD2 (6 bases). V was clipped by 2 bases and J by 8 bases, with 21 bases between them. The CDR3 is made up of 16 amino acids. CDR1 SGHRS and CDR2 YFSETQ come from the germline V gene.

The chain combines TRBV10-3 with TRBJ2-5; TRBD1 aligns across 9 bases. Germline V CDR1 and CDR2: ENHRY, SYGVKD. J gave up 5 bases and V 6 bases, and 4 bases lay outside the gene matches. The CDR3 loop spans 13 amino acids. This CDR3 reads CAIRQGAEETQYF. The DNA of the CDR3 is TGTGCCATCAGACAGGGGGCTGAGGAGACCCAGTACTTC.

The count of this clone is one. The identical CDR3 is also encoded by other nucleotide sequences in the sample. The chain joins TRBV6-6 to TRBJ2-5; a possible D gene is TRBD1 (5 bases). The CDR3 runs 14 residues. V dropped 4 bases and J dropped 5 bases, with 14 bases sitting between them. Germline CDR1 reads MNHNY; CDR2 reads SVGAGI (reference sequence). DNA of the CDR3: TGTGCCAGCAGTTCCGGACAAGGGTCGGAGACCCAGTACTTC. This sequence encodes CASSSGQGSETQYF.

This clone was seen only once. The chain employs TRBV9 and TRBJ2-7; TRBD1 matches at 9 bases. From germline, CDR1 is SGDLS and CDR2 YYNGEE. V shed 8 bases, J shed 5 bases, and the junction held 8 bases outside the gene matches. CDR3 length: 13 amino acids. The CDR3 protein is CASKPGQGNEQYF. CDR3 sequence (DNA): TGTGCCAGTAAACCGGGACAGGGTAACGAGCAGTACTTC.

In the case of this clone: This CDR3 fails to terminate in the conserved phenylalanine or tryptophan, so it likely reflects a read error. V usage is TRBV5-1 and J usage is TRBJ1-2; D possibly corresponds to TRBD1 (6 bases). Germline CDR1 is SGHRS and CDR2 is YFSETQ. Trimming left V 1 base short and J 2 bases short, with 6 bases between. The CDR3 sequence is 13 residues long. The CDR3 loop is CASSLQGNYGYTS. In DNA form, the CDR3 reads TGCGCCAGCAGCTTGCAGGGGAACTATGGCTACACCTCC.

The chain carries TRBV2 and TRBJ2-7; the D gene is possibly TRBD1 (5 bases). Germline V lookup: CDR1 SNHLY, CDR2 FYNNEI. V was pared by 6 bases and J by 5 bases, with 17 bases between. The CDR3 is 14 amino acids. As DNA, the CDR3 is TGTGCCAGCAGAGACCAGGGAATTGGGAACGAGCAGTACTTC. The encoded protein is CASRDQGIGNEQYF. The entire variable domain, with the rest obtained from reference TRBV2 and TRBJ2-7, is as follows: EPEVTQTPSHQVTQMGQEVILRCVPISNHLYFYWYRQILGQKVEFLVSFYNNEISEKSEIFDDQFSVERPDGSNFTLKIRSTKLEDSAMYFCASRDQGIGNEQYFGPGTRLTVT.

V usage is TRBV13 and J usage is TRBJ1-2, with 7 nucleotides matching TRBD1. Germline V lookup: CDR1 PRHDT, CDR2 FYEKMQ (reference sequence). This CDR3 is 15 amino acids long. J gave up 2 bases and V 5 bases, and 8 bases lay outside the gene matches. CDR3 loop: CASSRRDSVNYGYTF. DNA of the CDR3: TGTGCCAGCAGCCGCCGGGACAGCGTCAACTATGGCTACACCTTC.